This TCR beta chain was found in a study of early T cells in non-severe SARS-CoV-2 infection. Study as a whole: Sequencing was performed on bulk RNA from unsorted whole blood, leaving chains unpaired.

The protocol attached unique molecular identifiers to individual cDNA molecules. TCRdb redid the calling of the 5' RACE reads with MiXCR, one entry per CDR3 protein. The sample consists of about 97,000 distinct CDR3 sequences, approximately 9.9% of them appearing once. Comment on this clonotype: Its specificity is unknown.

Study results and caveats: In VDJdb matching, anti-spike CD8 responses were favored while private and CD4 specificities went missing.

Looked up from germline, CDR1 is MDHEN and CDR2 is SYDVKM. The V and J ends lost 5 bases and 4 bases, in that order; junction bases with no gene match: 11. This CDR3 region has 16 residues. The sequencing used whole blood, collected at baseline. This chain connects TRBV28 to TRBJ2-7, with TRBD2 identical over 10 bases. The receptor was derived from an adult who was a healthcare worker with PCR-confirmed SARS-CoV-2 infection or an uninfected control (not recorded which). CDR3 DNA: TGTGCCAGCAGTCCCCTAAGGCTAGCGGGAGAATACGAGCAGTACTTC. This encodes CASSPLRLAGEYEQYF.